This T cell receptor (beta chain) comes out of a study of T cell repertoires in cytomegalovirus infection. Study-wide context: Public TCR beta signature analysis indicated the presence of both CMV infection and matching HLA type.

TCRdb processed the reads anew with MiXCR; each CDR3 protein has one entry. This sample has 450,000 to 650,000 distinct CDR3 sequences; roughly 29% occur once, and the top ten carry 13%. This clonotype has a handful of counts. Germline V gene lookup returns CDR1 SGHVS and CDR2 FNYEAQ. The CDR3 is 13 amino acids. After removal of 8 bases from V and 4 bases from J, the junction contained 6 bases not matched to a gene. The receptor was derived from a human donor in good health (CMV status not recorded). Some clones in this sample may be carry-over from other donors' samples. Source material: PBMCs. The V call is TRBV7-6, the J call TRBJ2-3; 7 nucleotides align to TRBD2. CDR3: CASRRESPDTQYF. In nucleotides, the CDR3 is TGTGCCAGCCGGCGGGAGAGCCCAGATACGCAGTATTTT.